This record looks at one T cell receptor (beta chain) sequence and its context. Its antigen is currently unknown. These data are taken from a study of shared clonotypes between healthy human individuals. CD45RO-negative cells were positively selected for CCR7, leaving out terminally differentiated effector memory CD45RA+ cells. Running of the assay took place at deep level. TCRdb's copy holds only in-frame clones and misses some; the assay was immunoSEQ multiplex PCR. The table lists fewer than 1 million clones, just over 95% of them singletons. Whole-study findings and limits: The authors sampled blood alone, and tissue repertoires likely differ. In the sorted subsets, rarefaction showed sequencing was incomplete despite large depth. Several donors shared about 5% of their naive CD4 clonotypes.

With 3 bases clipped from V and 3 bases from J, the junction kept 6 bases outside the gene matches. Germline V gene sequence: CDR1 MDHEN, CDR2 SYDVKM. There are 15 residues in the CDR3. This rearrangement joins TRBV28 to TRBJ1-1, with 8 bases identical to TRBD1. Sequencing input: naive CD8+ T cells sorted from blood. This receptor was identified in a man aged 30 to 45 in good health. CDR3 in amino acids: CASSFSSDRDTEAFF. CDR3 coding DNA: TGTGCCAGCAGTTTCTCATCGGACAGGGACACTGAAGCTTTCTTT.